In this sample, the clone carrying this T cell receptor (beta chain) turned up a few times. The sample originates from a study of T cells in Graves' hyperthyroidism and ophthalmopathy. Newly diagnosed patients aged 18 to 65 had hyperthyroidism of under 2 months' duration. Germline values: CDR1 MNHNS, CDR2 SASEGT. The CDR3 runs 14 residues. V shed 3 bases and J 6 bases; nucleotides not matched to a gene: 5. RNA transcripts gave rise to amplified TCR beta CDR3 regions. Using the HTBI primer set, a first-round RT-PCR was run on the TCR CDR3. TCRdb itself ran the multiplex PCR reads through MiXCR, one entry per CDR3 protein. The data hold roughly 300,000 distinct CDR3 sequences, with less than 30% observed a single time.

This TCR came from a man aged 40-50 years with Graves' hyperthyroidism that later progressed to Graves' ophthalmopathy. The sequenced sample was blood. The chain combines TRBV6-1 with TRBJ1-5, with 7 bases identical to TRBD1. The DNA of the CDR3 is TGTGCCAGCAGTGATCGACAGGGAGGTCAGCCCCAGCATTTT. It specifies CASSDRQGGQPQHF.